This T cell receptor (beta chain) was recovered during a study of molecular identifiers for immune sequencing clone quantification. Background on the study: RNA from about 20,000 or 100,000 naive CD8 cells was split five ways in replicates, with four sequenced.

For naive CD8 T cells, sorting used the CD8+CD4-CCR7+CD45RA+ phenotype. V was pared by 4 bases and J by 8 bases, with 14 bases between. This CDR3 comprises 14 residues. Per germline, CDR1 SEHNR and CDR2 FQNEAQ (reference sequence). Bulk TCR libraries were made with methods that had been previously described and with listed TCR primers. One entry per CDR3 protein results from TCRdb running MiXCR on the PCR reads. This table holds some 580,000 distinct CDR3 sequences, 25% found once. Sequenced material: naive CD8+ T cells from blood, with Jurkat cell RNA spiked in. The subset denotes: FACS-sorted CD8+CD4-CCR7+CD45RA+ naive T cells. The genes are TRBV7-9 and TRBJ2-2, with D hard to call. The sequence came from a human donor in good health. Some libraries in this study had Jurkat cell RNA spiked in. CDR3 amino acids: CASSSPQASGELFF. In nucleotides, the CDR3 is TGTGCCAGCAGCTCCCCTCAGGCCTCTGGGGAGCTGTTTTTT.